These T cell receptor beta chains were read from a single sample in a study of T cell repertoires in cytomegalovirus infection. Their recognized antigens are unknown. MiXCR, run by TCRdb on the reads, gives a single entry per CDR3 protein. This table has about 920,000 distinct CDR3 sequences, around a third appearing once. Material: cultured CD8+ T cells from PBMCs, obtained from culture after CMV antigen stimulation. These receptors all come from a human donor in good health (CMV status not recorded). Some clones in this sample may be carry-over from other donors' samples. Each CDR3 is given with its conserved first and last residue. A D gene is named only where the DNA matches it firmly. Some rows have no size entry. The others give once, few or many, or a class for an expanded clone.

length,D,size,V,J,CDR3,DNA
14,NA,NA,TRBV6-2/TRBV6-3,TRBJ2-1,CASSFEPGYNEQFF,TGTGCCAGCAGTTTCGAGCCGGGCTACAATGAGCAGTTCTTC
15,TRBD1,NA,TRBV19,TRBJ2-5,CASSVRDRGAETQYF,TGTGCCAGTAGCGTAAGGGACAGGGGAGCGGAGACCCAGTACTTC
16,TRBD1,few,TRBV27,TRBJ2-3,CASSFRDRQLTDTQYF,TGTGCCAGCAGTTTCCGGGACAGACAACTCACAGATACGCAGTATTTT
16,NA,NA,TRBV6-2/TRBV6-3,TRBJ1-1,CASSYEGDTLNTEAFF,TGTGCCAGCAGTTACGAGGGTGACACGCTGAACACTGAAGCTTTCTTT
17,NA,few,TRBV6-6,TRBJ2-2,CASSNSPLGIFTGELFF,TGTGCCAGCAGTAACTCACCGTTGGGGATTTTCACCGGGGAGCTGTTTTTT
13,NA,NA,TRBV27,TRBJ1-2,CASRGETAYGYTF,TGTGCCAGCAGGGGGGAGACGGCCTATGGCTACACCTTC
10,NA,few,TRBV5-8,TRBJ2-1,CANRDNEQFF,TGTGCCAACCGGGACAACGAGCAGTTCTTC
18,TRBD1,NA,TRBV12-3/TRBV12-4,TRBJ1-6,CASRIDRGKSSYNSPLHF,TGTGCCAGCAGAATTGACAGGGGCAAGAGCTCCTATAATTCACCCCTCCACTTT
16,NA,many,TRBV7-2,TRBJ2-2,CASSRGPGISTGELFF,TGTGCCAGCAGCCGGGGGCCGGGAATAAGCACCGGGGAGCTGTTTTTT
15,NA,few,TRBV7-9,TRBJ2-3,CASSDGTRSTDTQYF,TGTGCCAGCAGCGACGGGACTCGGAGCACAGATACGCAGTATTTT
12,NA,once,TRBV10-3,TRBJ2-1,CATGGGQDEQFF,TGTGCCACTGGGGGGGGGCAAGATGAGCAGTTCTTC
13,TRBD1,many,TRBV7-8,TRBJ2-2,CASRQGATGELFF,TGTGCCAGCAGACAGGGGGCCACCGGGGAGCTGTTTTTT
14,TRBD1,few,TRBV27,TRBJ2-5,CASSLWDRGETQYF,TGTGCCAGCAGTTTATGGGACAGGGGAGAGACCCAGTACTTC
19,TRBD2,many,TRBV4-1,TRBJ2-1,CASSQALGLAGGSYNEQFF,TGCGCCAGCAGTCAGGCCCTGGGACTAGCGGGGGGATCCTACAATGAGCAGTTCTTC
16,TRBD2,NA,TRBV19,TRBJ2-2,CASRGLAGVDTGELFF,TGTGCCAGTAGGGGACTAGCGGGGGTGGACACCGGGGAGCTGTTTTTT
13,NA,few,TRBV7-9,TRBJ1-3,CASSDSYGNTIYF,TGTGCCAGCAGCGATTCCTATGGAAACACCATATATTTT
16,TRBD1,many,TRBV6-1,TRBJ2-7,CASVQTGTATSYEQYF,TGTGCCAGCGTACAAACCGGGACAGCGACTTCCTACGAGCAGTACTTC
13,NA,NA,TRBV10-3,TRBJ2-7,CAISRDGYYEQYF,TGTGCCATCAGCCGGGACGGGTACTACGAGCAGTACTTC
15,TRBD2,NA,TRBV10-2,TRBJ2-7,CASSPINSGGDEQYF,TGCGCCAGCAGCCCAATCAATAGCGGGGGTGACGAGCAGTACTTC
17,NA,NA,TRBV7-2,TRBJ2-2,CASSSPRAEPNTGELFF,TGTGCCAGCAGCTCGCCTAGGGCCGAACCGAACACCGGGGAGCTGTTTTTT
16,TRBD1,NA,TRBV5-5,TRBJ2-1,CASSFARQGAYNEQFF,TGTGCCAGCAGCTTCGCCCGACAGGGGGCTTACAATGAGCAGTTCTTC
17,TRBD1,few,TRBV7-2,TRBJ1-4,CASSSDLRDRVREKLFF,TGTGCCAGCAGCTCCGACCTCCGGGACAGGGTTAGAGAAAAACTGTTTTTT
14,TRBD1,NA,TRBV12-3/TRBV12-4,TRBJ1-6,CASSSGQAVSPLHF,TGTGCCAGCAGCTCGGGACAGGCGGTTTCACCCCTCCACTTT
19,NA,NA,TRBV10-3,TRBJ2-6,CAISVGDRDTSSGTNVLTF,TGTGCCATCAGTGTAGGCGACAGAGATACGAGCTCTGGGACCAACGTCCTGACTTTC
17,NA,few,TRBV5-1,TRBJ2-5,CASSLWTLRKRQETQYF,TGCGCCAGCAGCCTCTGGACACTTAGGAAGCGGCAAGAGACCCAGTACTTC
14,NA,many,TRBV11-3,TRBJ1-1,CASSLTGAGTEAFF,TGTGCCAGCAGCTTAACGGGGGCCGGCACTGAAGCTTTCTTT
15,NA,NA,TRBV15,TRBJ1-2,CANSSDRSPNYGYTF,TGTGCCAACAGCTCGGACCGATCACCTAACTATGGCTACACCTTC
12,NA,many,TRBV7-8,TRBJ1-2,CASSLGTDGYTF,TGTGCCAGCAGCTTAGGGACAGACGGCTACACCTTC
17,NA,many,TRBV9,TRBJ2-6,CASSLPGPGSGANVLTF,TGTGCCAGCAGCCTTCCCGGACCGGGCTCTGGGGCCAACGTCCTGACTTTC
13,NA,few,TRBV6-5,TRBJ1-1,CASSYGGLDEAFF,TGTGCCAGCAGTTATGGAGGGCTGGATGAAGCTTTCTTT
17,TRBD1,NA,TRBV27,TRBJ1-2,CASSLDGQGGFGYGYTF,TGTGCCAGCAGTTTAGACGGACAGGGGGGGTTCGGCTATGGCTACACCTTC
14,NA,many,TRBV4-1,TRBJ2-2,CASSRNLAAGELFF,TGCGCCAGCAGCCGGAACCTAGCCGCCGGGGAGCTGTTTTTT
18,NA,many,TRBV7-2,TRBJ2-1,CASSLPARGPSAYNEQFF,TGTGCCAGCAGCTTACCAGCGCGGGGGCCTAGTGCCTACAATGAGCAGTTCTTC
16,TRBD1,NA,TRBV29-1,TRBJ1-2,CSAYSTGADVGYGYTF,TGCAGCGCCTATTCGACAGGGGCAGATGTGGGCTATGGCTACACCTTC
15,NA,few,TRBV11-2,TRBJ1-4,CASTPLLPHNEKLFF,TGTGCCAGCACCCCACTCCTCCCCCACAATGAAAAACTGTTTTTT
14,NA,many,TRBV12-3/TRBV12-4,TRBJ2-7,CASSFGGKIHEQYF,TGTGCCAGCAGTTTCGGCGGGAAAATCCACGAGCAGTACTTC
14,TRBD1,many,TRBV7-9,TRBJ1-2,CASSLGGTEWGYTF,TGTGCCAGCAGCTTAGGCGGGACAGAGTGGGGCTACACCTTC